Below are 32 T cell receptor beta chains sequenced from a single sample in a study of shared clonotypes between healthy human individuals. Assay: immunoSEQ multiplex PCR; the TCRdb copy retains only in-frame clones and omits some. Of about 1,900,000 clones detected, about 94% appear once; the ten largest clones hold around 1.2%. In the naive CD8 group, cells lacked CD45RO and were positively selected for CCR7, so terminally differentiated effector memory CD45RA+ cells were left out. The sequencing sample was made of naive CD8+ T cells sorted from blood. The source is a man aged 18 to 29 in good health.

V and J are TRBV7-2 and TRBJ2-7; 7 bases match TRBD2. There are 16 residues in the CDR3. The ends lost 4 bases at V and 0 bases at J; junction bases unmatched: 9. Germline V gene data show CDR1 as SGHTA and CDR2 as FQGNSA. The CDR3 DNA reads TGTGCCAGCAGCTCCTCTAGCGGCACTAGCTCCTACGAGCAGTACTTC. Protein product: CASSSSSGTSSYEQYF.

The gene calls are TRBV9 and TRBJ2-3; tentatively, D is TRBD1 (6 bases). Per the germline V gene, CDR1 is SGDLS and CDR2 is YYNGEE. The germline V and J ends were trimmed by 1 base and 0 bases, with 15 bases remaining between them. CDR3 length: 17 residues. In nucleotides, the CDR3 is TGTGCCAGCAGCGTATATGGGCAGGGGCCTAGCACAGATACGCAGTATTTT. Translating gives CASSVYGQGPSTDTQYF.

This clone was observed a handful of times. This chain joins TRBV5-4 and TRBJ2-1, with D maybe TRBD1 (5 bases). The germline V gene encodes CDR1 SGHNT and CDR2 YYREEE (reference sequence). The CDR3 runs to 15 residues. V was trimmed by 0 bases and J by 0 bases, leaving 7 bases between them. The CDR3: CASSLDRSSYNEQFF. CDR3 bases: TGTGCCAGCAGCTTGGACAGGAGCTCCTACAATGAGCAGTTCTTC.

The table lists this clone with a count of one. Other DNA sequences of this sample code for an identical CDR3. The rearrangement links TRBV27 to TRBJ1-2; D might be TRBD1 (5 bases). This CDR3 region has 14 residues. Germline V gene sequence: CDR1 MNHEY, CDR2 SMNVEV (reference sequence). Trimming cost V 2 bases and J 8 bases, with 15 bases left between them. CDR3 in amino acids: CASSLGQGAWGYTF. In DNA form, the CDR3 reads TGTGCCAGCAGTTTAGGGCAGGGCGCGTGGGGCTACACCTTC.

This rearrangement joins TRBV5-6 to TRBJ2-7, with unresolved D. Germline V gene lookup returns CDR1 SGHDT and CDR2 YYEEEE. This CDR3 is 14 amino acids long. V was cut by 0 bases and J by 2 bases, with 9 bases left in between. The CDR3 coding sequence is TGTGCCAGCAGCTTGGCCCCAGCCACCTACGAGCAGTACTTC. The encoded protein is CASSLAPATYEQYF.

With regard to this clone: Additional DNA sequences in this sample encode the identical CDR3. This chain links TRBV11-2 with TRBJ2-3; D is uncertain. The V end lost 3 bases, the J end lost 6 bases, and 10 bases lay between the germline ends. Germline assignment: CDR1 SGHAT and CDR2 FQNNGV. This CDR3 spans 13 amino acids. For the CDR3, the DNA is TGTGCCAGCAGCTTGGTTGGCCCCGATACGCAGTATTTT. It yields the protein CASSLVGPDTQYF. The variable domain in full, completed from reference TRBV11-2 and TRBJ2-3, reads EAGVAQSPRYKIIEKRQSVAFWCNPISGHATLYWYQQILGQGPKLLIQFQNNGVVDDSQLPKDRFSAERLKGVDSTLKIQPAKLEDSAVYLCASSLVGPDTQYFGPGTRLTVL.

The chain employs TRBV27 and TRBJ1-1, with D tentatively TRBD1 (6 bases). V lost 0 bases and J lost 1, with 9 bases in between. Germline CDR1 reads MNHEY; CDR2 reads SMNVEV (reference sequence). This CDR3 is built from 15 residues. The CDR3 region has the DNA TGTGCCAGCAGTTTATCTGGGGGGCCGAACACTGAAGCTTTCTTT. Translated, it gives CASSLSGGPNTEAFF.

This clone was picked up one time. The same CDR3 also results from other DNA sequences found in this sample. This chain links TRBV19 with TRBJ2-7; no definite D call. Per germline, CDR1 LNHDA and CDR2 SQIVND (reference sequence). CDR3 size: 11 residues. V lost 5 bases to trimming and J lost 4 bases, with 6 bases between them. The CDR3 DNA reads as TGTGCCAGTAGTTGGGGATACGAGCAGTACTTC. Protein sequence: CASSWGYEQYF.

On this clone itself: Other DNA variants within this sample encode the same CDR3. The chain combines TRBV19 with TRBJ1-1; D ambiguous. Germline V CDR1 and CDR2: LNHDA, SQIVND (reference sequence). The V end lost 3 bases, the J end lost 0 bases, and 8 bases lay between the germline ends. The CDR3 runs to 14 residues. This chain's CDR3 is CASSMGGLNTEAFF. CDR3 sequence (DNA): TGTGCCAGTAGTATGGGAGGGTTGAACACTGAAGCTTTCTTT.

The chain uses TRBV6-1 and TRBJ1-1; D not resolved. Looked up from germline, CDR1 is MNHNS and CDR2 is SASEGT. There are 14 residues in the CDR3. Deletions cut 8 bases from V and 0 bases from J, with 13 bases between. The CDR3 region has the DNA TGTGCCAGCGGCATGGAGCAAATGAACACTGAAGCTTTCTTT. Its translation: CASGMEQMNTEAFF.

The chain employs TRBV7-9 and TRBJ2-5, with 9 bases lining up with TRBD2. V gave up 5 bases and J gave up 2 bases; unmatched junction bases: 12. CDR3 length: 17 amino acids. Germline assignment: CDR1 SEHNR and CDR2 FQNEAQ (reference sequence). The CDR3 DNA reads TGTGCCAGCAGCGCCCTATGGGCTAGCGGGGCTCAAGAGACCCAGTACTTC. Its protein is CASSALWASGAQETQYF.

The V gene is TRBV11-2, the J gene TRBJ1-2; D gene ambiguous. The length of the CDR3 is 13 residues. Between the trimmed V and J ends, which lost 5 bases and 5 bases, there was a span of 12 bases. Germline V CDR1 and CDR2: SGHAT, FQNNGV. The CDR3 is CASSPGPDYGYTF. The CDR3 DNA reads TGTGCCAGCAGCCCCGGACCGGATTATGGCTACACCTTC.

This clone was counted once. This sequence joins TRBV4-3 and TRBJ2-7; D is tentatively TRBD1 or TRBD2 (6 bases each). The CDR3 is 15 residues long. V lost 4 bases, J lost 3 bases, and 16 bases lay in between. Germline-derived CDR1 and CDR2 are LGHNA and YSLEER. CDR3 residues: CASSLADSDYYEQYF. The CDR3 DNA reads as TGCGCCAGCAGCCTAGCGGACAGTGACTACTACGAGCAGTACTTC.

The rearrangement joins TRBV6-5 to TRBJ1-1; D gene uncertain. Trimming took off 4 bases at V and 4 bases at J, with 13 bases between the two ends. Germline V lookup: CDR1 MNHEY, CDR2 SVGAGI. CDR3 size: 14 residues. The CDR3 protein is CASSSLISGTEAFF. The CDR3 DNA sequence: TGTGCCAGCAGTTCGCTGATCTCGGGCACTGAAGCTTTCTTT.

This chain joins TRBV11-2 and TRBJ2-2; D uncertain. The CDR3 contains 14 residues. In germline, CDR1 is SGHAT, CDR2 FQNNGV. V was pared by 6 bases and J by 2 bases, with 10 bases between. The CDR3 coding sequence is TGTGCCAGCAGTTCGAGACAAAACACCGGGGAGCTGTTTTTT. Protein: CASSSRQNTGELFF.

This clone has a single count. This sequence joins TRBV27 and TRBJ2-1, with a possible D match to TRBD1 (7 bases). V lost 5 bases and J 7 bases, leaving 18 bases between the germline ends. The CDR3 length is 15 residues. In germline, CDR1 is MNHEY, CDR2 SMNVEV (reference sequence). CDR3 DNA sequence: TGTGCCAGCAGTGTTGACAGGGAGGTCTATAATGAGCAGTTCTTC. Protein sequence: CASSVDREVYNEQFF.

On this clone: With a much larger clone just one base away, this may be a read error. CDR3 bases: TGTGCCAGCAGCTTGTGGGGGGACACTGAAGCTTTCTTT. Residues: CASSLWGDTEAFF. This chain uses TRBV5-4 with TRBJ1-1; a possible D gene is TRBD1 (5 bases). V lost 1 base and J lost 3, with 7 bases in between. Germline values: CDR1 SGHNT, CDR2 YYREEE (reference sequence). The CDR3 has 13 residues.

The chain couples TRBV30 to TRBJ2-3; no definite D call. The CDR3 has 14 residues. V was cut by 3 bases and J by 1 base, with 11 bases left in between. Germline CDR1 and CDR2: GTSNPN and SVGIG (reference sequence). In DNA, the CDR3 is TGTGCCTGGAGGGTGGGTGCGGGCACAGATACGCAGTATTTT. Translating gives CAWRVGAGTDTQYF.

This chain connects TRBV7-2 to TRBJ2-2; no clear D gene. There are 15 residues in the CDR3. The V end lost 5 bases, the J end lost 1 base, and 11 bases lay between the germline ends. CDR1 SGHTA and CDR2 FQGNSA come from the germline V gene. CDR3 residues: CASSQSSGNTGELFF. The CDR3 region has the DNA TGTGCCAGCAGCCAGTCGTCGGGGAACACCGGGGAGCTGTTTTTT.

The V and J genes are TRBV19 and TRBJ2-7; 9 nucleotides line up with TRBD1. Per germline, CDR1 LNHDA and CDR2 SQIVND (reference sequence). The CDR3 length is 14 residues. V lost 10 bases to trimming and J lost 1 base; unmatched junction nucleotides: 8. DNA of the CDR3: TGTGCCAAGAGTTCTGGACAGGGGTCCTACGAGCAGTACTTC. Translated: CAKSSGQGSYEQYF.

A remark on this clone: Other DNA sequences in this sample translate to the same CDR3. This rearrangement joins TRBV7-9 to TRBJ2-7; no reliable D call. The germline gives CDR1 SEHNR, CDR2 FQNEAQ (reference sequence). There are 13 residues in the CDR3. V was pared by 2 bases and J by 1 base, with 6 bases between. The CDR3 reads CASSLPTSYEQYF. CDR3 coding DNA: TGTGCCAGCAGCTTACCGACTTCCTACGAGCAGTACTTC.

This chain connects TRBV9 to TRBJ1-1, with a possible D match to TRBD1 (5 bases). This CDR3 is 14 amino acids long. The germline V gene has CDR1 SGDLS and CDR2 YYNGEE. Trimming stripped 1 base from V and 3 bases from J, with 10 bases between. The CDR3 loop is CASSVWGGDTEAFF. CDR3 DNA sequence: TGTGCCAGCAGCGTATGGGGAGGGGACACTGAAGCTTTCTTT. Full variable domain (missing parts from reference TRBV9 and TRBJ1-1): DSGVTQTPKHLITATGQRVTLRCSPRSGDLSVYWYQQSLDQGLQFLIQYYNGEERAKGNILERFSAQQFPDLHSELNLSSLELGDSALYFCASSVWGGDTEAFFGQGTRLTVV.

This chain uses TRBV9 with TRBJ2-2; D perhaps matches TRBD1 (5 bases). The CDR3 spans 14 residues. Per germline, CDR1 SGDLS and CDR2 YYNGEE. Trimming left V 4 bases short and J 7 bases short, with 14 bases between. Here the CDR3 reads CASSPGLGNGELFF. Written as DNA, the CDR3 is TGTGCCAGCAGCCCAGGGTTAGGAAACGGGGAGCTGTTTTTT. Complete variable domain (other parts from reference TRBV9 and TRBJ2-2): DSGVTQTPKHLITATGQRVTLRCSPRSGDLSVYWYQQSLDQGLQFLIQYYNGEERAKGNILERFSAQQFPDLHSELNLSSLELGDSALYFCASSPGLGNGELFFGEGSRLTVL.

This clone was seen only once. The chain carries TRBV2 and TRBJ2-7; D assignment may be TRBD1 or TRBD2 (5 bases each). This CDR3 has 16 amino acids. Per germline, CDR1 SNHLY and CDR2 FYNNEI. Trimming took off 4 bases at V and 2 bases at J, with 18 bases between the two ends. CDR3 in amino acids: CASSGARGYLTYEQYF. The DNA of the CDR3 is TGTGCCAGCAGTGGGGCGAGGGGCTATTTGACCTACGAGCAGTACTTC.

The rearrangement joins TRBV7-9 to TRBJ1-4; a possible D gene is TRBD1 (5 bases). In germline, CDR1 is SEHNR, CDR2 FQNEAQ (reference sequence). There are 16 residues in the CDR3. V lost 3 bases, J lost 8 bases, and 19 bases lay in between. Here the CDR3 DNA reads TGTGCCAGCAGCTTGACCGGTGTAGGGGCGCGAGAAAAACTGTTTTTT. Translation: CASSLTGVGAREKLFF.

In regard to this clone: Other DNA variants within this sample encode the same CDR3. The chain carries TRBV6-1 and TRBJ1-1; D gene uncertain. V was trimmed by 3 bases and J by 1 base, leaving 6 bases between them. There are 13 residues in the CDR3. Germline assignment: CDR1 MNHNS and CDR2 SASEGT. CDR3 region: CASSDLGNTEAFF. DNA for the CDR3: TGTGCCAGCAGTGACCTCGGGAACACTGAAGCTTTCTTT.

This sequence joins TRBV27 and TRBJ2-5; 14 nucleotides match TRBD2. The germline V gene has CDR1 MNHEY and CDR2 SMNVEV (reference sequence). CDR3 length equals 15 residues. V dropped 4 bases and J dropped 5; count of bases not matched to a gene: 3. The CDR3: CASSWTSGGYETQYF. The CDR3, as DNA: TGTGCCAGCAGTTGGACTAGCGGGGGGTATGAGACCCAGTACTTC.

This sequence joins TRBV4-1 and TRBJ2-1; D is perhaps TRBD1 or TRBD2 (5 bases each). With 8 bases removed from V and 6 bases from J, the gap between germline ends came to 14 bases. The CDR3 is 13 residues long. Germline lookup yields CDR1 MGHRA and CDR2 YSYEKL. CDR3 residues: CASGTQRANEQFF. The CDR3 DNA reads TGCGCCAGCGGGACGCAGAGGGCCAATGAGCAGTTCTTC.

This chain connects TRBV27 to TRBJ2-3, with 10 bases fitting TRBD2. V lost 5 bases to trimming and J lost 0 bases; unmatched junction nucleotides: 11. The germline gives CDR1 MNHEY, CDR2 SMNVEV (reference sequence). There are 18 residues in the CDR3. CDR3 residues: CASSHMEAGGPSTDTQYF. The DNA of the CDR3 is TGTGCCAGCAGTCACATGGAAGCGGGAGGGCCTAGCACAGATACGCAGTATTTT.

The genes are TRBV5-8 and TRBJ1-2, with TRBD1 as a possible D gene (5 bases). V lost 0 bases, J lost 2 bases, and 26 bases lay in between. The CDR3 contains 20 residues. Germline V lookup: CDR1 SGHTS, CDR2 YDEGEE. DNA for the CDR3: TGTGCCAGCAGCTTGGGTGCTTGGGAATGGGGCAGCCCGGCAAACTATGGCTACACCTTC. The encoded protein is CASSLGAWEWGSPANYGYTF. The full variable domain, with the rest looked up from reference TRBV5-8 and TRBJ1-2, is EAGVTQSPTHLIKTRGQQATLRCSPISGHTSVYWYQQALGLGLQFLLWYDEGEERNRGNFPPRFSGRQFPNYSSELNVNALELEDSALYLCASSLGAWEWGSPANYGYTFGSGTRLTVV.

The V call is TRBV27, the J call TRBJ2-2, with 10 nucleotides matching TRBD1. The CDR3 is made up of 14 amino acids. The germline V gene has CDR1 MNHEY and CDR2 SMNVEV (reference sequence). The junction had 8 bases not matched to a gene; V was cut back by 11 bases and J by 5 bases. In DNA form, the CDR3 reads TGTGCCCGGAGGGACAGGGGAAGAACCGGGGAGCTGTTTTTT. It specifies CARRDRGRTGELFF.

A word on this clone: The same CDR3 can be traced to other DNA sequences in this sample. V gene TRBV9 combines with J gene TRBJ2-7; a possible D gene is TRBD1 (5 bases). Trimming removed 1 base from V and 6 bases from J, with 8 bases in between. The CDR3 length is 12 residues. CDR1 and CDR2 (germline): SGDLS, YYNGEE. The CDR3 DNA follows: TGTGCCAGCAGCGTACAGGGTGGCGAGCAGTACTTC. Protein sequence: CASSVQGGEQYF.